This T cell receptor beta chain is drawn from a study of T cells after yellow fever vaccination. This CDR3 region has 13 residues. The germline V gene encodes CDR1 MRHNA and CDR2 SNTAGT. The V gene lost 6 bases and the J gene lost 6 bases, with 13 bases spanning the gap. TCRdb re-called the 5' RACE reads with MiXCR, one entry per CDR3 protein. The sample yields 400,000 to 650,000 distinct CDR3 sequences, 21% seen once. Sequencing was performed on PBMCs, taken roughly 20 days after the first yellow fever vaccination. The sequence came from a man between 18 and 29 years old who received the YFV17D yellow fever vaccine. The chain carries TRBV6-4 and TRBJ2-3, with D perhaps matching TRBD2 (6 bases). The CDR3 reads CASSEDGTDTQYF. CDR3 coding DNA: TGTGCCAGCAGCGAGGACGGGACTGATACGCAGTATTTT.